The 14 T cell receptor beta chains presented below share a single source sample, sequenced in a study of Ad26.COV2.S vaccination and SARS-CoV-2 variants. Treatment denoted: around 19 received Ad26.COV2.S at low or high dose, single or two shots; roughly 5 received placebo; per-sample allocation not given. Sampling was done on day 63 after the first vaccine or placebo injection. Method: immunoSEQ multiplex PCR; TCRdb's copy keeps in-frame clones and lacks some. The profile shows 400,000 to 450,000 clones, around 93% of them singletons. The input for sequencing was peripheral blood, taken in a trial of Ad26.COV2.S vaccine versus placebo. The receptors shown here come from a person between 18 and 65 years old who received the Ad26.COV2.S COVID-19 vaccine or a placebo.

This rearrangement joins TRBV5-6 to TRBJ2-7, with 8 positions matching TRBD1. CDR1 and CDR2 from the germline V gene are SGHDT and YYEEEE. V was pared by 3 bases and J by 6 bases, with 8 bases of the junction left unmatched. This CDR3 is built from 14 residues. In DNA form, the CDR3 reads TGTGCCAGCAGCTCCCCGTCGACAGGGGTCGAGCAGTACTTC. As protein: CASSSPSTGVEQYF. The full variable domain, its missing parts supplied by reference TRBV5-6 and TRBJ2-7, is DAGVTQSPTHLIKTRGQQVTLRCSPKSGHDTVSWYQQALGQGPQFIFQYYEEEERQRGNFPDRFSGHQFPNYSSELNVNALLLGDSALYLCASSSPSTGVEQYFGPGTRLTVT.

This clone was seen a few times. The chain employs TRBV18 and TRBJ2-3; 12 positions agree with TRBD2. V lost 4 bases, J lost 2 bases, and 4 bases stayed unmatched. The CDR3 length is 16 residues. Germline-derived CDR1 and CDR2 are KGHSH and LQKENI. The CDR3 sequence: CASSRRTSGDTDTQYF. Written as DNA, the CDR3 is TGTGCCAGCTCACGGAGGACTAGCGGGGACACAGATACGCAGTATTTT.

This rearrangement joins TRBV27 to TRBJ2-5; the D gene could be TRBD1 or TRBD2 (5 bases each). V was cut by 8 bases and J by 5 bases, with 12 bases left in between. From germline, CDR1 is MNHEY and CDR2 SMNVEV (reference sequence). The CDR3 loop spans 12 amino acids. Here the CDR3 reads CASWGREETQYF. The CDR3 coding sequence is TGTGCCAGCTGGGGCAGGGAGGAGACCCAGTACTTC.

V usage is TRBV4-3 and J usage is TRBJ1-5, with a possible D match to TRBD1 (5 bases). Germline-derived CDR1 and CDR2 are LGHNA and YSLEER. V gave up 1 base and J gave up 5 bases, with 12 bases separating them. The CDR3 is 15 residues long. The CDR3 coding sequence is TGCGCCAGCAGCCAAGGGGCTGGGGCGGATCAGCCCCAGCATTTT. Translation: CASSQGAGADQPQHF.

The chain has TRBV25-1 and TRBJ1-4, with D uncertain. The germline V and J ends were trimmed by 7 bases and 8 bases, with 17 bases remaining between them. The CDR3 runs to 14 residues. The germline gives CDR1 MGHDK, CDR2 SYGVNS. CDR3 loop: CASNTGSVGEKLFF. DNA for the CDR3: TGTGCCAGCAACACGGGCTCGGTTGGGGAAAAACTGTTTTTT.

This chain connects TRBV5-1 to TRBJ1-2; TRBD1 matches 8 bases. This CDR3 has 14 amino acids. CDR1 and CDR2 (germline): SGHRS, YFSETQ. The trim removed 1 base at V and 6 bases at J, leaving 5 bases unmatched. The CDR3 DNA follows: TGCGCCAGCAGCTTGCGGACAGGGAGCGATGGCTACACCTTC. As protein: CASSLRTGSDGYTF. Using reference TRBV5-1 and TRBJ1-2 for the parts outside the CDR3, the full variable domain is KAGVTQTPRYLIKTRGQQVTLSCSPISGHRSVSWYQQTPGQGLQFLFEYFSETQRNKGNFPGRFSGRQFSNSRSEMNVSTLELGDSALYLCASSLRTGSDGYTFGSGTRLTVV.

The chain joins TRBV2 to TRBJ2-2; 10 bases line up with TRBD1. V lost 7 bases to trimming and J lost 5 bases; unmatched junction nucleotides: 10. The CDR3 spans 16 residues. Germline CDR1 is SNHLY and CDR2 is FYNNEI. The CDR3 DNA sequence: TGTGCCAGCACCGAGTTGGGACAGGGGTGGACCGGGGAGCTGTTTTTT. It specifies CASTELGQGWTGELFF.

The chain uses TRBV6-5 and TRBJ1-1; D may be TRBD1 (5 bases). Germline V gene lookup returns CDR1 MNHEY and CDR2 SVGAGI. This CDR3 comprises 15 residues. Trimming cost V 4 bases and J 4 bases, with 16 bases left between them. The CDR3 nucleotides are TGTGCCAGCAGTTCGCCCAGGGTCGCAAGCACTGAAGCTTTCTTT. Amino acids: CASSSPRVASTEAFF.

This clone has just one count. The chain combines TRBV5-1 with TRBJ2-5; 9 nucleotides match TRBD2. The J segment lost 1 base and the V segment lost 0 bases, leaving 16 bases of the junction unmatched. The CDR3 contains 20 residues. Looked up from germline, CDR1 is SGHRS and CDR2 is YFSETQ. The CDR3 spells CASSLEPLHPRLAAQETQYF. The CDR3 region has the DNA TGCGCCAGCAGCTTGGAGCCTCTTCATCCCCGACTAGCGGCCCAAGAGACCCAGTACTTC.

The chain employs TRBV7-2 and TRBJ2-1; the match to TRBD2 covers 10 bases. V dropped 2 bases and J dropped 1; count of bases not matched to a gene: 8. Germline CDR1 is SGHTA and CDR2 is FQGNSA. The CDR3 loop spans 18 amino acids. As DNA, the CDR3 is TGTGCCAGCAGCTTAAGTTCCGAACTAGCGGGGTCCTACAATGAGCAGTTCTTC. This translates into CASSLSSELAGSYNEQFF.

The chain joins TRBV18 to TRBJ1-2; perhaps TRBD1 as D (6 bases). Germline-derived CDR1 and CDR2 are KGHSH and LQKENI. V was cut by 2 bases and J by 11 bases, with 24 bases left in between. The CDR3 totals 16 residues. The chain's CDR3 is CASSPRDKPNFHPYTF. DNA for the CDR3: TGTGCCAGCTCACCAAGGGACAAGCCCAACTTCCACCCGTACACCTTC.

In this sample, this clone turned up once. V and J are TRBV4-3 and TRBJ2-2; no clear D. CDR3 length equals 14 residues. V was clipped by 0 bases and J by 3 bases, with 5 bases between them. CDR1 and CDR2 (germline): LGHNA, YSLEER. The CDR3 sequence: CASSQERYTGELFF. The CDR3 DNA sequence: TGCGCCAGCAGCCAAGAGCGGTACACCGGGGAGCTGTTTTTT.

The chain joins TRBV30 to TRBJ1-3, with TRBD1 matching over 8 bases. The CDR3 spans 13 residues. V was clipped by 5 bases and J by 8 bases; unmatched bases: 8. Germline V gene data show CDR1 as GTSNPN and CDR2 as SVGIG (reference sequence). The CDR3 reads CAWWTGSSHTIYF. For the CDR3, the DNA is TGTGCCTGGTGGACAGGGAGTTCGCACACCATATATTTT.

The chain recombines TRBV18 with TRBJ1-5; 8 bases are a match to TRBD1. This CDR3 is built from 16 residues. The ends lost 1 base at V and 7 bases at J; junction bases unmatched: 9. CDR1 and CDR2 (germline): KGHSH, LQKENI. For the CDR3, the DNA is TGTGCCAGCTCACCACAGTTTTCAGGGGGCCAACAGCCCCAGCATTTT. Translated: CASSPQFSGGQQPQHF.